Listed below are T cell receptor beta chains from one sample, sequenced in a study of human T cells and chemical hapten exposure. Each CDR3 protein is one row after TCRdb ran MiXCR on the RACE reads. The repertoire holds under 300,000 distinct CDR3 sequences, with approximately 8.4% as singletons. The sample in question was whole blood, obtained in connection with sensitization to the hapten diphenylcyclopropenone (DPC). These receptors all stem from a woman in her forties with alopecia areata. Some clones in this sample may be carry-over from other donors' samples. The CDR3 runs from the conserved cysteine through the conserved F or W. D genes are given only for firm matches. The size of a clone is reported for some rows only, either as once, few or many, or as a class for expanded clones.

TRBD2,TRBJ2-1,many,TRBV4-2,CASSQAGTTNEQFF,TGTGCCAGCAGCCAAGCCGGGACTACCAATGAGCAGTTCTTC
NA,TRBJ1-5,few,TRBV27,CASSLRDSNQPQHF,TGTGCCAGCAGCCTCCGGGACAGCAATCAGCCCCAGCATTTT
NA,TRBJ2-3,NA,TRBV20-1,CSAPGTRSTDTQYF,TGCAGTGCTCCCGGGACTCGAAGCACAGATACGCAGTATTTT
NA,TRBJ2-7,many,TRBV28,CASSFGRAAYEQYF,TGTGCCAGCAGTTTCGGGCGGGCCGCCTACGAGCAGTACTTC
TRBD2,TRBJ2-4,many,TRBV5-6,CASSLFGMLAGGKNIQYF,TGTGCCAGCAGCTTGTTTGGGATGTTAGCGGGAGGCAAAAACATTCAGTACTTC
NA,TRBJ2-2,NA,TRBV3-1,CASSPGTTNTGELFF,TGTGCCAGCAGCCCCGGGACGACCAACACCGGGGAGCTGTTTTTT
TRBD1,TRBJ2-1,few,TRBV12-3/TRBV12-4,CASNPATGAGNEQFF,TGTGCCAGCAACCCCGCGACAGGGGCGGGCAATGAGCAGTTCTTC
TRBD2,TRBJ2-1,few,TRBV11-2,CASSLRAGSGTSEQFF,TGTGCCAGCAGCTTACGGGCTGGTAGCGGGACAAGTGAGCAGTTCTTC
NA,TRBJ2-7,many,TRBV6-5,CASSIQEYYEQYF,TGTGCCAGCAGTATACAGGAGTACTACGAGCAGTACTTC
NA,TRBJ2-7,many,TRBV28,CASSRTSGAYEQYF,TGTGCCAGCAGTCGGACATCGGGGGCGTACGAGCAGTACTTC
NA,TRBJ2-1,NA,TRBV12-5,CASGWQTGNYNEQFF,TGTGCTAGTGGTTGGCAAACAGGGAACTACAATGAGCAGTTCTTC
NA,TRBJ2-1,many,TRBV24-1,CATSDLQDGGNEQFF,TGTGCCACCAGTGATCTACAGGATGGGGGCAATGAGCAGTTCTTC
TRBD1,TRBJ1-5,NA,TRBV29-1,CSVGTGGGNQPQHF,TGCAGCGTTGGGACAGGGGGCGGCAATCAGCCCCAGCATTTT
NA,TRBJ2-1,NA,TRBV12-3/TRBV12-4,CASRGGEQFF,TGTGCCAGCAGAGGAGGGGAGCAGTTCTTC
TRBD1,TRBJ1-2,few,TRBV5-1,CASSPQGTAYGYTF,TGCGCCAGCAGCCCTCAGGGGACAGCCTATGGCTACACCTTC
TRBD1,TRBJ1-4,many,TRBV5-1,CASSLGQGANNNEKLFF,TGCGCCAGCAGCTTGGGACAGGGGGCGAACAATAACGAAAAACTGTTTTTT